The 9 T cell receptor beta chains below come from one sample, sequenced in a study of Ad26.COV2.S vaccination and SARS-CoV-2 variants (dated by TCRdb to the early 2020s). Reading the label with the study, this specimen's treatment or condition is: some 20 received Ad26.COV2.S at low or high dose, single or two shots; roughly five received placebo; per-sample allocation not given. For vaccine and placebo recipients, repertoires were sequenced using samples collected on day 63 after the first injection. Library generation was performed with the immunoSEQ multiplex PCR assay. What TCRdb holds here is the immuneACCESS table cut down to in-frame rearrangements. Part of the clones is not present; checked against another copy, under half of the missing clones reflect an unresolved V gene, and the others are unexplained. In this sample the table shows 400,000 to 500,000 clones, approximately 92% of which occur a single time. About 2.7% of the sample belongs to the ten largest clones.

The specimen was peripheral blood, collected in a trial of Ad26.COV2.S vaccine versus placebo. Receptors originate from a person aged 18 to 59 who received the Ad26.COV2.S COVID-19 vaccine or a placebo.

The CDR3 DNA reads TGTGCCAGCTCACCGGGGACAGCCAGCTCTGGAAACACCATATATTTT. Its protein is CASSPGTASSGNTIYF. The chain uses TRBV18 and TRBJ1-3; 7 nucleotides line up with TRBD1. Germline CDR1 reads KGHSH; CDR2 reads LQKENI. The CDR3 runs 16 residues. V gave up 3 bases and J gave up 0 bases; unmatched junction bases: 5.

V is TRBV2 and J is TRBJ1-2; D possibly corresponds to TRBD1 (5 bases). Looked up from germline, CDR1 is SNHLY and CDR2 is FYNNEI. The CDR3 covers 14 residues. Between the trimmed V and J ends, which lost 3 bases and 0 bases, there was a span of 8 bases. The CDR3, as DNA: TGTGCCAGCAGTGATCGGGGGTCTAACTATGGCTACACCTTC. The encoded protein is CASSDRGSNYGYTF.

V is TRBV5-1 and J is TRBJ1-2; 7 bases align to TRBD1. The CDR3 has 12 residues. The ends lost 7 bases at V and 3 bases at J; junction bases unmatched: 3. CDR1 is SGHRS and CDR2 is YFSETQ in the germline V gene. CDR3 sequence: CASSGTDYGYTF. CDR3 in DNA: TGCGCCAGCTCTGGGACAGACTATGGCTACACCTTC.

The J gene is TRBJ1-2, the V gene TRBV6-7; D possibly corresponds to TRBD1 (6 bases). TRBV6-7 is an open reading frame, and its role is uncertain. This CDR3 is 16 amino acids long. V gave up 6 bases and J gave up 5 bases, with 22 bases separating them. The chain's CDR3 is CASRPRRGARRYGYTF. For the CDR3, the DNA is TGTGCCAGCAGACCCCGGAGGGGGGCTAGGCGATATGGCTACACCTTC.

A single count supports this clone. The V and J genes are TRBV4-1 and TRBJ2-1, with 11 bases aligning to TRBD1. The germline V gene encodes CDR1 MGHRA and CDR2 YSYEKL. Trimming cost V 4 bases and J 7 bases; bases outside gene matches: 6. The CDR3 runs 15 residues. This chain's CDR3 is CASSPRTGGPNEQFF. Written as DNA, the CDR3 is TGCGCCAGCAGCCCCAGGACAGGGGGCCCAAATGAGCAGTTCTTC.

V is TRBV7-2 and J is TRBJ1-2; maybe TRBD1 (6 bases). V dropped 5 bases and J dropped 0 bases, with 19 bases sitting between them. In germline, CDR1 is SGHTA, CDR2 FQGNSA. CDR3 length equals 17 residues. CDR3 DNA: TGTGCCAGCAGCATCAACCGGCGGGGGGCGTCTAACTATGGCTACACCTTC. It specifies CASSINRRGASNYGYTF.

The chain couples TRBV19 to TRBJ1-2, with D unresolved. The CDR3 contains 12 residues. Trimming took off 9 bases at V and 2 bases at J, with 10 bases between the two ends. The germline V gene has CDR1 LNHDA and CDR2 SQIVND (reference sequence). The CDR3 region is CASEDGNYGYTF. CDR3 nucleotides: TGTGCCAGCGAGGACGGCAACTATGGCTACACCTTC.

This chain uses TRBV28 with TRBJ1-4; 8 positions agree with TRBD1. CDR1 is MDHEN, CDR2 SYDVKM, per germline. CDR3 size: 16 residues. J was trimmed by 0 bases and V by 11 bases; bases with no gene match: 11. CDR3 loop: CAAMTGDSATNEKLFF. CDR3 DNA: TGTGCCGCGATGACAGGGGACTCTGCAACTAATGAAAAACTGTTTTTT.

The rearrangement links TRBV3-1 (or the pseudogene TRBV3-2) to TRBJ2-1, with D unclear. There are 17 residues in the CDR3. With 0 bases removed from V and 0 bases from J, the gap between germline ends came to 12 bases. The germline V gene encodes CDR1 LGHDT and CDR2 YNNKEL (reference sequence). CDR3 bases: TGTGCCAGCAGCCAAGATTATCCGTACAGCTCCTACAATGAGCAGTTCTTC. It specifies CASSQDYPYSSYNEQFF.